This entry features one T cell receptor beta chain sequence. Its recognized antigen is unknown. Base qualities are not at hand, and no much larger clone is one base apart. CDR1 and CDR2 are drawn from the germline V gene: MRHNA, SNTAGT. Its CDR3 holds 16 amino acids, cysteine through phenylalanine. The sequence is cut down to CDR3 DNA, 48 bases in frame from base 1. Cut back by 0 bases and 3 bases, the V and J ends lie 9 bases apart. For sequencing of the TCRbeta CDR3 region, genomic DNA was extracted from the sorted cells. TCRbeta CDR3 regions were sequenced using the immunoSEQ Assay. The table was pulled from immuneACCESS by TCRdb, which kept in-frame rearrangements only. Such tables lose some clones; where checked, under half of the loss comes from unresolved V genes, and the rest has no known cause. This sample comprises some 45,000 clones, approximately 86% of them detected only once. Less than 15% of the sample comes from the top ten.

Patients with autoimmune disease history or receiving systemic immunosuppression were excluded from the trial. Peripheral blood for TCR sequencing was drawn from every dose cohort at baseline, at cycle 4 day 1 and at cycle 7 day 1. The samples were drawn from a first-in-human, open-label, multicenter phase I dose-escalation trial of ivuxolimab. Adults with locally advanced or metastatic melanoma, renal cell, hepatocellular, or head and neck squamous cell carcinoma were enrolled in the trial. Before TCR sequencing, CD4+ T cells and CD8+ T cells were sorted from peripheral blood as separate populations. The data were taken from a study of OX40 agonist ivuxolimab in advanced cancers. As for the study more broadly: Ivuxolimab was a fully human IgG2 agonistic monoclonal antibody targeting the costimulatory receptor OX40 (CD134). A male proportion of roughly 80% and a mean age of 60 years, ranging from about 23 to 79, were recorded for the dose-escalation cohort. Patients were allowed to have had prior anti-PD-1, anti-PD-L1 or anti-CTLA-4 therapy, and less than 45% of the dose-escalation patients had previously received checkpoint inhibitors. Peripheral TCRbeta sequencing aimed to test whether ivuxolimab altered TCR sequence diversity and caused clonal T-cell expansion. Among the roughly 52 dose-escalation patients, about 19 had hepatocellular carcinoma, about 15 melanoma, 9 renal cell carcinoma and 9 head and neck cancer. Intravenous ivuxolimab was administered to patients every 2 weeks at six dose levels: 0.01, 0.1, 0.3, 1.5, 3 and 10 mg/kg. Partial responses occurred in three dose-escalation patients, of whom one had hepatocellular carcinoma and two had cutaneous melanoma. The monotherapy dose-escalation portion (N of about 49 patients) of the phase I ivuxolimab trial is reported in the paper.

Paper-wide results and their limitations: Which antigens the clonally expanded peripheral T cells were specific for was not determined. After ivuxolimab, expanded clones were on average more numerous among CD8+ T cells than among CD4+ T cells. In the 0.1-3.0 mg/kg groups, partial responders had among the lowest normalized peripheral clonal expansion, particularly in CD8+ T cells. Low levels of normalized T-cell clonal expansion were also seen in some patients who did not respond. At doses from 0.1 to 3.0 mg/kg, clonal expansion was seen in both CD4+ and CD8+ blood T cells between baseline and week 6.

The V gene is TRBV6-4 and the J gene is TRBJ1-6; the D segment cannot be called with confidence. This clonotype originated in an adult with an advanced solid tumor such as melanoma, head and neck, liver or kidney cancer. The sequenced sample was CD4+ or CD8+ T cells sorted from blood, obtained in a trial of the OX40 agonist ivuxolimab. At the DNA level, the sequence is TGTGCCAGCAGTGACTCTCCGGACCTCTATAATTCACCCCTCCACTTT. This yields the protein CASSDSPDLYNSPLHF.